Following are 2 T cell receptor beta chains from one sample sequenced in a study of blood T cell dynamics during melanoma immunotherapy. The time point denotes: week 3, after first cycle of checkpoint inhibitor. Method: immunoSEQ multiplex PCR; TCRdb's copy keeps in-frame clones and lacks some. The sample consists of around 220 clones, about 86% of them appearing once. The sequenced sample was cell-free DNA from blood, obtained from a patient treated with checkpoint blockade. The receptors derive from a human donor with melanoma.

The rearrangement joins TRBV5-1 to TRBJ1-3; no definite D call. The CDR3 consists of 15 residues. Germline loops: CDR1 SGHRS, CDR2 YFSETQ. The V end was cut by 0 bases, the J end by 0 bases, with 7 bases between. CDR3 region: CASSLDGDSGNTIYF. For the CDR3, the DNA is TGCGCCAGCAGCTTGGACGGGGACTCTGGAAACACCATATATTTT.

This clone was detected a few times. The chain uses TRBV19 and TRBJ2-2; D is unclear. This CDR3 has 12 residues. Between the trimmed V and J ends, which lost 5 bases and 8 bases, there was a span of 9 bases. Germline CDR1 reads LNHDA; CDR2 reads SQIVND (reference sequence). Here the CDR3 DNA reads TGTGCCAGTAGTCCGGACCCGGGGGAGCTGTTTTTT. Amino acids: CASSPDPGELFF. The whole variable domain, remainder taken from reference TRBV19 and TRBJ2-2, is DGGITQSPKYLFRKEGQNVTLSCEQNLNHDAMYWYRQDPGQGLRLIYYSQIVNDFQKGDIAEGYSVSREKKESFPLTVTSAQKNPTAFYLCASSPDPGELFFGEGSRLTVL.